What follows is one T cell receptor beta chain and its context. Its antigen is undetermined. The source of the sample is a study of radiation and T cells in renal cell carcinoma. Points from the study as a whole: Sampling covered only around 1 g of each tumor. In nephrectomy-only tumors, top 100 clonotypes averaged around 40%, versus about 50% irradiated. Irradiated tumors held more dominant CDR3 motifs than control tumors.

Treatment noted: treatment-naive control, cytoreductive nephrectomy. The patient's renal cell carcinoma had clear cell pathology. Sequenced by immunoSEQ multiplex PCR; TCRdb stores in-frame clones only, minus some. Among about 8,100 clones listed, around 64% were seen once. Trimming cost V 0 bases and J 4 bases, with 8 bases left between them. Looked up from germline, CDR1 is MNHNS and CDR2 is SASEGT. The CDR3 is 14 amino acids. The specimen was tumor tissue, collected from a patient whose treatment was nephrectomy without radiotherapy. V gene TRBV6-1 combines with J gene TRBJ2-3, with D possibly TRBD1 on 5 matching bases. This TCR came from a man in his 60s with renal cell carcinoma. The CDR3 here is CASSEALGPDTQYF. In nucleotides, the CDR3 is TGTGCCAGCAGTGAAGCGCTGGGGCCAGATACGCAGTATTTT.